This T cell receptor beta chain was identified during a study of OX40 agonist ivuxolimab in advanced cancers. About the research overall: A mean age of roughly 66 years, range about 20 to 79, was recorded, and roughly 80% were male. Partial responses were recorded for three patients, including one with hepatocellular carcinoma and two with cutaneous melanoma.

TCRdb's copy holds only in-frame clones and misses some; the assay was immunoSEQ multiplex PCR. The table lists tens of thousands of clones, around 90% of them singletons, with 0.9% to 1.2% in the top ten. In the case of this clone: What it binds is not known.

Study results and limitations: Partial responders treated at 0.1-3.0 mg/kg exhibited clonal expansion among the lowest measured. Blood T cells, both CD4+ and CD8+, expanded clonally by week 6 at 0.1 to 3.0 mg/kg.

This specimen consisted of CD4+ or CD8+ T cells sorted from blood, obtained in a trial of the OX40 agonist ivuxolimab. The source is an adult with an advanced solid tumor such as melanoma, head and neck, liver or kidney cancer.

The CDR3 loop is CASSARTGVGTEAFF. DNA for the CDR3: TGTGCCAGCAGCGCCAGGACAGGGGTCGGGACTGAAGCTTTCTTT. The chain combines TRBV7-8 with TRBJ1-1; 9 bases fit TRBD1. The V and J ends lost 5 bases and 5 bases, in that order; junction bases with no gene match: 9. This CDR3 has 15 amino acids. The germline V gene encodes CDR1 SGHVS and CDR2 FQNEAQ.